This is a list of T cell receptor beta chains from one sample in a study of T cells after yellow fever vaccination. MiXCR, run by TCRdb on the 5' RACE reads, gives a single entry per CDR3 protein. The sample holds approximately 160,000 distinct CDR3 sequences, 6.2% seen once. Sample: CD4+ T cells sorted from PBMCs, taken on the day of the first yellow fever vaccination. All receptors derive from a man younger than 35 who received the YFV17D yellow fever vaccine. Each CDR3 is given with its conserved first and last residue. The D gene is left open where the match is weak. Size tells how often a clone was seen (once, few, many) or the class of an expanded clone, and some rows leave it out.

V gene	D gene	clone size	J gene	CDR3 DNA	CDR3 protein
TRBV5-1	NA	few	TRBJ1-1	TGCGCCAGCAGCTTTCAGGGGTCAACAACTGAAGCTTTCTTT	CASSFQGSTTEAFF
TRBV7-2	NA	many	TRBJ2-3	TGTGCCAGCAGCTATGACTATTCCGCAGATACGCAGTATTTT	CASSYDYSADTQYF
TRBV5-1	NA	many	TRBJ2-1	TGCGCCAGCAGCTTGGGAGGCGGAAGGAATGAGCAGTTCTTC	CASSLGGGRNEQFF
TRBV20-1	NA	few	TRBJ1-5	TGCAGTGCTAGAACCGCGGGCTCCGGGACAAACACCAATCAGCCCCAGCATTTT	CSARTAGSGTNTNQPQHF
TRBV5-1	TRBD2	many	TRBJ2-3	TGCGCCAGCAGCCTCCAGGGAGCGGGGCCGGTGGATACGCAGTATTTT	CASSLQGAGPVDTQYF
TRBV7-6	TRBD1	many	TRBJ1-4	TGTGCCAGCAGCGAAACCTACAGGGGACGGGAAAAACTGTTTTTT	CASSETYRGREKLFF
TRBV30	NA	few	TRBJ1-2	TGTGCCTGGAGTTGGCTGATAAACTATGGCTACACCTTC	CAWSWLINYGYTF
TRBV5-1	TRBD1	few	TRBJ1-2	TGCGCCAGCCGTCGACAGGGGAACTATGGCTACACCTTC	CASRRQGNYGYTF
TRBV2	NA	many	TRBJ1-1	TGTGCCAGCAGTAATACACCGAACACTGAAGCTTTCTTT	CASSNTPNTEAFF
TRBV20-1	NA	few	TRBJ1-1	TGCAGTGCTAGCGGGGAGAAGGTGAACACTGAAGCTTTCTTT	CSASGEKVNTEAFF
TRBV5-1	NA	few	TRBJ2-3	TGCGCCAGCAGGGACGGGACCTCCCTAGATACGCAGTATTTT	CASRDGTSLDTQYF
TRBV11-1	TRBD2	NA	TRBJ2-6	TGTGCCAGCAGCTTAAGGAGCGGGGTGTTCTCTGGGGCCAACGTCCTGACTTTC	CASSLRSGVFSGANVLTF
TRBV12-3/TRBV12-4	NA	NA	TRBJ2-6	TGTGCCAGCAGTAACCCCACGGAAACTGGGGCCAACGTCCTGACTTTC	CASSNPTETGANVLTF
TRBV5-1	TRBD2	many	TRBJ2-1	TGCGCCAGCAGCTTGGAAACTAGCGGGGTAAACAATGAGCAGTTCTTC	CASSLETSGVNNEQFF
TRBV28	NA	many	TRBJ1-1	TGTGCCAGCAGTTTCATGCCTCAGGGCACTGAAGCTTTCTTT	CASSFMPQGTEAFF
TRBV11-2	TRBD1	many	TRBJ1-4	TGTGCCAGCAGCTTTGGGGACAGGGGCTTTGCTAGCGAAAAACTGTTTTTT	CASSFGDRGFASEKLFF
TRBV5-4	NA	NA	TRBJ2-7	TGTGCCAGCAGCTTGGGGAAGGGGGAGACGTACGAGCAGTACTTC	CASSLGKGETYEQYF
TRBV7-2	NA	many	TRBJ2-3	TGTGCCAGCAGCTTAGGCCAGCGCACAGATACGCAGTATTTT	CASSLGQRTDTQYF
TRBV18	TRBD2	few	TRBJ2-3	TGTGCCCGCTCACCCTCCGTTGGAGCGGGGCTCAGCACAGATACGCAGTATTTT	CARSPSVGAGLSTDTQYF
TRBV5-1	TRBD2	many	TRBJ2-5	TGCGCCAGCAGCTTCGGGACTAGCGGGGGGACCCAAGAGACCCAGTACTTC	CASSFGTSGGTQETQYF
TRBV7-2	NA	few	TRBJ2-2	TGTGCCAGCAGCGGGGCGAACACCGGGGAGCTGTTTTTT	CASSGANTGELFF
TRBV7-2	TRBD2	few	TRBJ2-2	TGTGCCAGCACCTCATCGGGGGGGGCCTACACCGGGGAGCTGTTTTTT	CASTSSGGAYTGELFF
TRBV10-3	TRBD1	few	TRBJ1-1	TGTGCCATCAGGACAGGGGCCGACACTGAAGCTTTCTTT	CAIRTGADTEAFF
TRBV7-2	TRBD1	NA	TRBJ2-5	TGTGCCAGCAACTATAGGGGGCTGGAGACCCAGTACTTC	CASNYRGLETQYF
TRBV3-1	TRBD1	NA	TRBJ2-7	TGTGCCAGCAGCCCCCGAGGGGGCCCCTACGAGCAGTACTTC	CASSPRGGPYEQYF
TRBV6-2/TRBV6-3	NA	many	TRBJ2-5	TGTGCCAGCAGTCCCGGGACACTACAAGAGACCCAGTACTTC	CASSPGTLQETQYF
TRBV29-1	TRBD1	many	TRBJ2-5	TGCAGCGTTGGCCGACAGGGCGGAGAGACCCAGTACTTC	CSVGRQGGETQYF
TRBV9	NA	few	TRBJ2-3	TGTGCCAGCAGCGTAGCTCCGGTTAGCACAGATACGCAGTATTTT	CASSVAPVSTDTQYF
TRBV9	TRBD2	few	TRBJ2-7	TGTGCCAGCAGCGTAGCTCCGGGACTAGCGTACGAGCAGTACTTC	CASSVAPGLAYEQYF
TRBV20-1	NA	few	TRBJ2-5	TGCAGTGCTAGAGATCAAGTGACCCAGTACTTC	CSARDQVTQYF
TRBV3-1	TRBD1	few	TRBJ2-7	TGTGCCAGCAGCCGCTCACCTGACAGGGGGTACGAGCAGTACTTC	CASSRSPDRGYEQYF
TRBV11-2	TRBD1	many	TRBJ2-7	TGTGCCAGCAGCATACCGGGACAGGGATCCTACGAGCAGTACTTC	CASSIPGQGSYEQYF
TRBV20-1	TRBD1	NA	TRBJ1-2	TGCAGTGCTAGGAACCCGGGACAGGGGAGGGGCTATGGCTACACCTTC	CSARNPGQGRGYGYTF
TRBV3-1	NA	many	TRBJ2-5	TGTGCCAGCAGCCAAGAACAAGCTACGGAGACCCAGTACTTC	CASSQEQATETQYF
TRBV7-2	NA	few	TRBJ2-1	TGTGCCAGCAGCTTAACGGGGCCCTACAATGAGCAGTTCTTC	CASSLTGPYNEQFF
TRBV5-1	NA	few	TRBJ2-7	TGCGCCAGCAGCTTACGTCATAATTACTACGAGCAGTACTTC	CASSLRHNYYEQYF
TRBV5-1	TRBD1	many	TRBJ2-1	TGCGCCAGCAGCTGGCCTCCGGGACAGGGGATGTACAATGAGCAGTTCTTC	CASSWPPGQGMYNEQFF
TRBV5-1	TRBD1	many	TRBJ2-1	TGCGCCAGCAGCTTGGAGGGACAGCTCTTTATCTATGAGCAGTTCTTC	CASSLEGQLFIYEQFF
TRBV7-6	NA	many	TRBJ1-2	TGTGCCAGCACCCTCAGGGCAGGGAGCCCTTATGGCTACACCTTC	CASTLRAGSPYGYTF
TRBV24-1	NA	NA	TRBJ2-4	TGTGCCACCAGTGACGATAGGGACATTCAGTACTTC	CATSDDRDIQYF
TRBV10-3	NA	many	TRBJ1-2	TGTGCCATCAGTGAGTCGGAGGGGCGGGGCTACACCTTC	CAISESEGRGYTF
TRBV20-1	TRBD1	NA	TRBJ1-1	TGCAGTGCGGGGGGACAGACTAAAGCTTTCTTT	CSAGGQTKAFF
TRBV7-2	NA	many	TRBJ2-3	TGTGCCAGCAGCTCCAGTCCCCGGGGTCGGGGTACAGATACGCAGTATTTT	CASSSSPRGRGTDTQYF
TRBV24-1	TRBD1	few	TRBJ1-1	TGTGCCACCAGTGATTTGCGGGACAGGGGGGGGTTGGACACTGAAGCTTTCTTT	CATSDLRDRGGLDTEAFF
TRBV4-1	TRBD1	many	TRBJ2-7	TGCGCCAGCAGCCAACCGGGACAGGGAATTGAGCAGTACTTC	CASSQPGQGIEQYF
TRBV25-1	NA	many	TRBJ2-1	TGTGCCAGCACGGCCCGCTCCTACAATGAGCAGTTCTTC	CASTARSYNEQFF
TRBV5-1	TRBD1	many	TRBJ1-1	TGCGCCAGCAGCACCGGACAGGGTAACACTGAAGCTTTCTTT	CASSTGQGNTEAFF
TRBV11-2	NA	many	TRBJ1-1	TGTGCCAGCAGCTCCCTGACGGGCCCAAACACTGAAGCTTTCTTT	CASSSLTGPNTEAFF